One sample yielded the 27 T cell receptor beta chains listed below, sequenced in a study of low-dose radiotherapy and immunotherapy resistance in tumors. Time point noted: before trial treatment. Both TCRalpha and TCRbeta chains were reverse transcribed with V-gene-specific primers. It was with a constant-region primer and a V-primer adapter that TCRs were amplified over roughly 19 PCR cycles. TCRdb re-analysed the reads in MiXCR, keeping a single row per CDR3 protein. The sample shows around 76,000 distinct CDR3 sequences, more than 25% of them seen only once. Source: PBMCs, taken before treatment. The source is a female donor with ovarian cancer.

This clonotype was seen ten or more times. The chain couples TRBV18 to TRBJ1-1, with no clear D. V was clipped by 2 bases and J by 1 base, with 2 bases between them. This CDR3 is 12 amino acids long. Germline CDR1 is KGHSH and CDR2 is LQKENI. The CDR3 DNA reads as TGTGCCAGCTCACCAGCGAACACTGAAGCTTTCTTT. As protein: CASSPANTEAFF. Looking up the rest from reference TRBV18 and TRBJ1-1 gives the full variable domain: NAGVMQNPRHLVRRRGQEARLRCSPMKGHSHVYWYRQLPEEGLKFMVYLQKENIIDESGMPKERFSAEFPKEGPSILRIQQVVRGDSAAYFCASSPANTEAFFGQGTRLTVV.

This sequence joins TRBV10-2 and TRBJ2-7, with 10 bases lining up with TRBD2. The CDR3 is 12 residues long. The V gene end was trimmed by 8 bases and the J gene end by 5 bases; junction bases not matched to a gene: 3. The germline gives CDR1 WSHSY, CDR2 SAAADI. Written as DNA, the CDR3 is TGCGCCAGCGAAGGGACTAGCGACGAGCAGTACTTC. This translates into CASEGTSDEQYF.

This clonotype has ten or more counts. The rearrangement links TRBV7-8 to TRBJ2-6, with a tentative D call TRBD2 (6 bases). The CDR3 spans 16 residues. V was shortened by 5 bases and J by 2 bases, with 13 bases between the two germline ends. Germline V gene sequence: CDR1 SGHVS, CDR2 FQNEAQ. CDR3: CASSLRSGAGANVLTF. CDR3 nucleotides: TGTGCCAGCAGCCTTCGTTCGGGGGCTGGGGCCAACGTCCTGACTTTC.

This clonotype was counted at least ten times. The chain joins TRBV2 to TRBJ2-4; D gene uncertain. The CDR3 runs 11 residues. V lost 8 bases to trimming and J lost 7 bases, with 9 bases between them. Germline loops: CDR1 SNHLY, CDR2 FYNNEI. CDR3 loop: CASQEINIQYF. In DNA, the CDR3 is TGTGCCAGCCAAGAGATCAACATTCAGTACTTC.

This clonotype was counted many times. The genes are TRBV12-3 or TRBV12-4 and TRBJ2-1; 9 nucleotides line up with TRBD2. The CDR3 totals 18 residues. The V segment lost 5 bases and the J segment 7 bases; nucleotides outside the gene matches: 18. CDR3 DNA sequence: TGTGCCAGCAGTCCCTTAGTGAGCGGGAGGAGGACATTTAATGAGCAGTTCTTC. Its translation: CASSPLVSGRRTFNEQFF.

This clonotype was recorded at least ten times. The genes are TRBV27 and TRBJ2-1; D remains unclear. This CDR3 has 12 amino acids. Trimming removed 4 bases from V and 5 bases from J, with 6 bases in between. From germline, CDR1 is MNHEY and CDR2 SMNVEV (reference sequence). CDR3 amino acids: CASSSLDNEQFF. Here the CDR3 DNA reads TGTGCCAGCAGTTCACTGGACAATGAGCAGTTCTTC.

The chain has TRBV6-2 or TRBV6-3 and TRBJ1-1; D is ambiguous. CDR3 size: 11 residues. V was clipped by 6 bases and J by 8 bases, with 10 bases between them. Germline assignment: CDR1 MNHEY and CDR2 SVGEGT. This CDR3 is CASSQTSEAFF. The CDR3 DNA sequence: TGTGCCAGCAGCCAGACATCGGAAGCTTTCTTT.

This clonotype was counted at least ten times. The chain couples TRBV5-1 to TRBJ2-3; D call uncertain. CDR3 size: 15 residues. V was cut by 0 bases and J by 6 bases, with 14 bases left in between. The V gene's germline CDR1 is SGHRS and CDR2 YFSETQ. The CDR3, as DNA: TGCGCCAGCAGCTTGGTTACTGGTGTTGGGGATACGCAGTATTTT. Amino acids: CASSLVTGVGDTQYF.

This clonotype was recorded once. V gene TRBV3-1 combines with J gene TRBJ1-1, with D tentatively TRBD1 (5 bases). This CDR3 has 15 amino acids. Germline CDR1 LGHDT, CDR2 YNNKEL (reference sequence). Trimming cost V 8 bases and J 2 bases, with 18 bases left between them. CDR3 residues: CASGGLSRGNTEAFF. The CDR3 region has the DNA TGTGCCAGCGGAGGCTTAAGCCGGGGCAACACTGAAGCTTTCTTT.

This clonotype was recorded at least ten times. The chain carries TRBV15 and TRBJ1-2, with a tentative D call TRBD1 (5 bases). Trimming removed 1 base from V and 0 bases from J, with 12 bases in between. The CDR3 covers 16 residues. Germline CDR1 and CDR2: LNHNV and YYDKDF (reference sequence). The CDR3 region is CATSRGAGTPNYGYTF. CDR3 bases: TGTGCCACCAGCAGAGGGGCAGGGACCCCTAACTATGGCTACACCTTC.

This clonotype was counted at least ten times. J is TRBJ2-5 and V is TRBV7-9; 7 positions agree with TRBD1. The CDR3 sequence is 14 residues long. Unmatched junction bases numbered 4, after V lost 5 bases and J lost 1 base. The germline gives CDR1 SEHNR, CDR2 FQNEAQ (reference sequence). CDR3 protein: CASSTGTVQETQYF. The CDR3, as DNA: TGTGCCAGCAGCACAGGGACAGTCCAAGAGACCCAGTACTTC.

This clonotype came up many times. The V call is TRBV6-2 or TRBV6-3, the J call TRBJ2-7; D possibly matches TRBD1 or TRBD2 (6 bases each). This CDR3 comprises 18 residues. The V end was cut by 2 bases, the J end by 0 bases, with 20 bases between. The germline V gene has CDR1 MNHEY and CDR2 SVGEGT. CDR3 DNA sequence: TGTGCCAGCAGTTACGTACAGGGTGCGGGGACATTCTCCTACGAGCAGTACTTC. Amino acid sequence: CASSYVQGAGTFSYEQYF.

The sample holds many counts of this clonotype. The V gene is TRBV28, the J gene TRBJ2-7; 11 positions agree with TRBD1. From germline, CDR1 is MDHEN and CDR2 SYDVKM. V lost 4 bases and J lost 3; bases outside the gene matches: 2. The CDR3 totals 14 residues. CDR3 nucleotides: TGTGCCAGCAGTTCCGGGACAGGGGGCTACGAGCAGTACTTC. Translation gives CASSSGTGGYEQYF.

The count of this clonotype is one. The V and J genes are TRBV6-2 or TRBV6-3 and TRBJ1-5; no firm D call. This CDR3 comprises 16 residues. Germline CDR1 is MNHEY and CDR2 is SVGEGT. The V gene lost 5 bases and the J gene lost 2 bases, with 16 bases spanning the gap. CDR3 sequence (DNA): TGTGCCAGCAGTGAAGCTTGGGGTGGGGGCAATCAGCCCCAGCATTTT. It encodes CASSEAWGGGNQPQHF.

This clonotype was seen repeatedly, ten times or more. V usage is TRBV6-2 or TRBV6-3 and J usage is TRBJ1-2; D uncertain. CDR3 length: 12 amino acids. Germline-derived CDR1 and CDR2 are MNHEY and SVGEGT. V lost 6 bases and J lost 0, with 5 bases in between. The DNA of the CDR3 is TGTGCCAGCAGGGCCTCTAACTATGGCTACACCTTC. Translation gives CASRASNYGYTF.

This clonotype was seen only a few times. The rearrangement joins TRBV6-6 to TRBJ2-7; 9 bases map to TRBD1. CDR3 length: 14 residues. The trim removed 6 bases at V and 1 base at J, leaving 4 bases unmatched. Germline V gives CDR1 MNHNY, CDR2 SVGAGI (reference sequence). The CDR3 DNA follows: TGTGCCAGCAGCCGGGGACAGGGATCCTACGAGCAGTACTTC. This codes for CASSRGQGSYEQYF.

This clonotype was recorded at least ten times. This sequence joins TRBV28 and TRBJ2-5; no definite D call. Germline V gene lookup returns CDR1 MDHEN and CDR2 SYDVKM. The germline V and J ends were trimmed by 4 bases and 4 bases, with 7 bases remaining between them. The CDR3 contains 12 residues. The CDR3 reads CASSSSRETQYF. The CDR3 DNA is TGTGCCAGCAGTTCCTCCAGAGAGACCCAGTACTTC.

This clonotype was detected many times. The chain is built from TRBV3-1 and TRBJ2-7; no firm D call. Trimming left V 2 bases short and J 6 bases short, with 11 bases between. The V gene's germline CDR1 is LGHDT and CDR2 YNNKEL (reference sequence). The CDR3 has 13 residues. This chain's CDR3 is CASSQFISSEQYF. DNA of the CDR3: TGTGCCAGCAGCCAATTTATCTCTAGCGAGCAGTACTTC.

This clonotype appeared many times. The rearrangement uses TRBV6-6 and TRBJ2-2; 7 bases are a match to TRBD1. CDR3 length equals 19 residues. Germline loops: CDR1 MNHNY, CDR2 SVGAGI (reference sequence). J gave up 2 bases and V 0 bases, and 12 bases lay outside the gene matches. CDR3 residues: CASSYSLNPGQSNTGELFF. For the CDR3, the DNA is TGTGCCAGCAGTTACTCCCTAAACCCGGGACAGAGCAACACCGGGGAGCTGTTTTTT.

The V call is TRBV5-6, the J call TRBJ2-1; 7 nucleotides agree with TRBD2. This CDR3 contains 15 residues. Germline trimming cut 4 bases from V and 3 bases from J; bases unmatched to any gene: 7. CDR1 SGHDT and CDR2 YYEEEE come from the germline V gene. In DNA form, the CDR3 reads TGTGCCAGCAGCATTACCGGGACTAACTACAATGAGCAGTTCTTC. It translates to CASSITGTNYNEQFF.

V gene TRBV24-1 combines with J gene TRBJ2-1; D possibly corresponds to TRBD2 (5 bases). Trimming left V 7 bases short and J 0 bases short, with 12 bases between. The length of the CDR3 is 15 residues. Germline CDR1 reads KGHDR; CDR2 reads SFDVKD. The DNA for the CDR3 is TGTGCCACCAGGGAAACAGAGGGCTCCTACAATGAGCAGTTCTTC. The encoded protein is CATRETEGSYNEQFF.

The chain links TRBV2 to TRBJ2-1; possible D gene TRBD2, 6 bases. Germline CDR1 is SNHLY and CDR2 is FYNNEI. The CDR3 covers 13 residues. Deletions cut 7 bases from V and 10 bases from J, with 17 bases between. This CDR3 is CASNIITGEEQFF. As DNA, the CDR3 is TGTGCCAGCAACATTATCACGGGGGAGGAGCAGTTCTTC.

This clonotype was counted between two and nine times. A much larger clone differs by one base, so this may be a read error. The chain has TRBV7-2 and TRBJ2-1; TRBD1 might be the D (6 bases). The CDR3 totals 16 residues. In germline, CDR1 is SGHTA, CDR2 FQGNSA. CDR3 residues: CASSLVGGVSYNGQFF. The CDR3 DNA reads TGTGCCAGCAGCTTAGTAGGGGGAGTCTCCTACAATGGGCAGTTCTTC.

This clonotype was counted ten times or more. The rearrangement links TRBV7-2 to TRBJ2-5, with a weak D call TRBD2 (7 bases). V was pared by 5 bases and J by 5 bases, with 12 bases between. Germline loops: CDR1 SGHTA, CDR2 FQGNSA. The CDR3 has 13 amino acids. The CDR3 DNA reads as TGTGCCAGCAGCGGCGGGGGCCGGGAGACCCAGTACTTC. Protein product: CASSGGGRETQYF. Combining the CDR3 with reference TRBV7-2 and TRBJ2-5 gives the whole variable domain GAGVSQSPSNKVTEKGKDVELRCDPISGHTALYWYRQSLGQGLEFLIYFQGNSAPDKSGLPSDRFSAERTGGSVSTLTIQRTQQEDSAVYLCASSGGGRETQYFGPGTRLLVL.

This chain joins TRBV6-5 and TRBJ2-7; weak D call: TRBD1 (5 bases). The ends were cut back, 5 bases at V and 7 bases at J, with 21 bases in the middle. Germline lookup yields CDR1 MNHEY and CDR2 SVGAGI. The CDR3 sequence is 15 residues long. As DNA, the CDR3 is TGTGCCAGCAGTGAAGATAGGTGGGGCCCGAGGGAGCAGTACTTC. Translation: CASSEDRWGPREQYF.

Regarding this clonotype: A junction boundary mismatches the germline segment, possibly from a read error. This rearrangement joins TRBV6-1 to TRBJ2-5, with 11 bases aligning to TRBD2. The CDR3 is 15 residues long. CDR1 and CDR2 from the germline V gene are MNHNS and SASEGT. The CDR3 DNA sequence: TGTGCCATCAGTGAGGGAACTAGCGGGAGAGAGACCCAGTACTTC. The encoded protein is CAISEGTSGRETQYF.

The chain employs TRBV18 and TRBJ1-2; D not resolved. Germline values: CDR1 KGHSH, CDR2 LQKENI. The CDR3 sequence is 13 residues long. V lost 2 bases and J lost 1, with 5 bases in between. CDR3: CASSPGNNYGYTF. The CDR3 nucleotides read TGTGCCAGCTCACCAGGGAATAACTATGGCTACACCTTC. Looking up the rest from reference TRBV18 and TRBJ1-2 gives the full variable domain: NAGVMQNPRHLVRRRGQEARLRCSPMKGHSHVYWYRQLPEEGLKFMVYLQKENIIDESGMPKERFSAEFPKEGPSILRIQQVVRGDSAAYFCASSPGNNYGYTFGSGTRLTVV.